This TCR beta chain emerged from a study of blood T cell repertoires in COVID-19. At the level of the study: The analysed material was cDNA or gDNA that came from T cells, B-cell-depleted T cells, or PBMCs.

There are 18 residues in the CDR3. Germline assignment: CDR1 SQVTM and CDR2 ANQGSEA. After removal of 2 bases from V and 7 bases from J, the junction contained 16 bases not matched to a gene. Using immunoSEQ multiplex PCR, the repertoire was profiled, and TCRdb retains in-frame clones only, with some absent. The sample has about 380,000 clones; roughly 80% are singletons. This chain uses TRBV29-1 with TRBJ2-1; TRBD2 matches at 11 bases. The receptor comes from a human donor with acute or convalescent COVID-19. The donor label of this sample is uncertain. The material sequenced was peripheral blood. Here the CDR3 DNA reads TGCAGCGTTGAAAGGACTAGCGGGCTCCTGTTAGGGGGTAATGAGCAGTTCTTC. It is translated as CSVERTSGLLLGGNEQFF.